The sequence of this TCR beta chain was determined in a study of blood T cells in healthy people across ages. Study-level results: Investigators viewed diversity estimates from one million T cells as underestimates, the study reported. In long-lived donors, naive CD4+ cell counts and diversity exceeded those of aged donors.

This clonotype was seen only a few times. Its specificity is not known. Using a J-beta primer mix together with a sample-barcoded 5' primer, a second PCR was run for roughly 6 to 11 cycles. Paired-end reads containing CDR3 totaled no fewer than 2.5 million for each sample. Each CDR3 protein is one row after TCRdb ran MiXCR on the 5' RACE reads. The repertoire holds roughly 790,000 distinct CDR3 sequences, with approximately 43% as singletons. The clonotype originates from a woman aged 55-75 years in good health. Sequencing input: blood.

CDR3: CASSLGIGSNYGYTF. CDR3 DNA sequence: TGTGCCAGCAGCTTAGGAATTGGCAGCAACTATGGCTACACCTTC. The chain combines TRBV7-8 with TRBJ1-2; no definite D call. Germline V gene lookup returns CDR1 SGHVS and CDR2 FQNEAQ. Trimming cost V 1 base and J 2 bases, with 11 bases left between them. CDR3 length equals 15 residues.